The entry below gives a single T cell receptor (beta chain) sequence along with its context. The assay was immunoSEQ multiplex PCR, and TCRdb's table has in-frame clones only and misses some. The repertoire includes about 90,000 clones, 86% of them detected once, and more than 1.5% sits in the top ten. This record comes from a study of blood T cell repertoires in COVID-19. The CDR3 length is 16 residues. The V gene end was trimmed by 4 bases and the J gene end by 6 bases; junction bases not matched to a gene: 10. Germline V lookup: CDR1 ENHRY, CDR2 SYGVKD. The origin of this receptor is a man older than 75 with acute or convalescent COVID-19. This chain connects TRBV10-3 to TRBJ2-2; 8 bases map to TRBD1. The sample comprised peripheral blood. The CDR3 protein is CAISVGQGQGPGELFF. The CDR3, as DNA: TGTGCCATCAGTGTTGGACAGGGCCAGGGCCCCGGGGAGCTGTTTTTT.